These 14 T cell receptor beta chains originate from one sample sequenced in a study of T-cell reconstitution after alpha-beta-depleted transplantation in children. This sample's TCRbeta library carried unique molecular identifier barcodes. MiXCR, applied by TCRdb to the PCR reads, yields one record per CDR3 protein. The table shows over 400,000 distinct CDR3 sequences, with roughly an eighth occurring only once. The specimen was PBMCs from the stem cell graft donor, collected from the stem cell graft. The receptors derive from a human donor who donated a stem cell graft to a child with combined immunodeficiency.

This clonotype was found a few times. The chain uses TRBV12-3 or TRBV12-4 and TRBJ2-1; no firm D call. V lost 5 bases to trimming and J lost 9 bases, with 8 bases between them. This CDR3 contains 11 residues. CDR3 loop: CASSTWSEQFF. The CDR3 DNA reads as TGTGCCAGCAGTACCTGGTCTGAGCAGTTCTTC.

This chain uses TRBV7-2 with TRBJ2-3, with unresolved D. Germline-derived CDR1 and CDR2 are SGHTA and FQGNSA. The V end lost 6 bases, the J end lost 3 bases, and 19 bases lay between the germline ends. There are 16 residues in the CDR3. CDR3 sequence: CASRLGLGRATDTQYF. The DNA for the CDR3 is TGTGCCAGCAGGCTAGGGCTAGGCAGAGCTACAGATACGCAGTATTTT.

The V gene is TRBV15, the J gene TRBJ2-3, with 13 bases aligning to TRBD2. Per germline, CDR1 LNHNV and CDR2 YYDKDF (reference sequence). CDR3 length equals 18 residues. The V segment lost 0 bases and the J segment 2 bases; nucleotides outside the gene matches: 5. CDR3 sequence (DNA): TGTGCCACCAGCAGAGACCGACTAGCGGGAGGCCACACAGATACGCAGTATTTT. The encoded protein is CATSRDRLAGGHTDTQYF.

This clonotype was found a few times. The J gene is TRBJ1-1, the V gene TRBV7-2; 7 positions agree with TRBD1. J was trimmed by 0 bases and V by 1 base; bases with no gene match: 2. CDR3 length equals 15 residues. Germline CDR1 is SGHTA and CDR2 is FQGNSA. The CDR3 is CASSLVGQMNTEAFF. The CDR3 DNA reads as TGTGCCAGCAGCTTAGTGGGACAGATGAACACTGAAGCTTTCTTT.

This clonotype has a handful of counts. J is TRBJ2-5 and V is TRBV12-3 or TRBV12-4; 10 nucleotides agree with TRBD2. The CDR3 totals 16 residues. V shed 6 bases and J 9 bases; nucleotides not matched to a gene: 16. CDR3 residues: CASSPTSGTFGGAQYF. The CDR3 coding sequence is TGTGCCAGCAGCCCAACTAGCGGGACTTTCGGCGGGGCCCAGTACTTC.

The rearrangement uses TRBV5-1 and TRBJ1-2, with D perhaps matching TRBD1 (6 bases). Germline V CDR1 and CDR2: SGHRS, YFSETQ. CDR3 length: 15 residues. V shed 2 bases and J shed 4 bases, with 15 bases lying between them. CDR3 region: CASSFGGGEGYGYTF. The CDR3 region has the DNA TGCGCCAGCAGCTTCGGTGGGGGCGAGGGCTATGGCTACACCTTC.

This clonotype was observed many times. The CDR3: CAWDRGRGQETQYF. The CDR3 DNA reads as TGTGCCTGGGACAGGGGGCGCGGTCAAGAGACCCAGTACTTC. This sequence joins TRBV30 and TRBJ2-5, with TRBD1 identical over 10 bases. The CDR3 totals 14 residues. Germline CDR1 and CDR2: GTSNPN and SVGIG (reference sequence). V gave up 5 bases and J gave up 2 bases; unmatched junction bases: 5.

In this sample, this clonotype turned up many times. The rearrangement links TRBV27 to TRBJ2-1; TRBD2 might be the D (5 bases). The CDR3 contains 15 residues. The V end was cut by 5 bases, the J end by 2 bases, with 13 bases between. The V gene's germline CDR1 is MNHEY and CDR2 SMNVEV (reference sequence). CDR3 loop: CASSLTTSPYNEQFF. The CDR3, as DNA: TGTGCCAGCAGTCTGACTACCTCCCCCTACAATGAGCAGTTCTTC.

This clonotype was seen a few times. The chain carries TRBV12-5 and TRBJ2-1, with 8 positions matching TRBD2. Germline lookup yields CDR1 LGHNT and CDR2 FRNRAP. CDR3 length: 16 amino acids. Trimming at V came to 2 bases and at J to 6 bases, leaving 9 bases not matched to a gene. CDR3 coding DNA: TGTGCTAGTGGTTTGACGATCGGGAGGGCCGTCAATGAGCAGTTCTTC. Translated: CASGLTIGRAVNEQFF.

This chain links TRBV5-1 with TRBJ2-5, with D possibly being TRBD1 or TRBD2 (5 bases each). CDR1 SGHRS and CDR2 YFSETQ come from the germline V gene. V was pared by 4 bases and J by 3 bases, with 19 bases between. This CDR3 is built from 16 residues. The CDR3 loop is CASSLFRDGKKETQYF. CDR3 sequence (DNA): TGCGCCAGCAGCCTTTTCCGGGACGGCAAAAAAGAGACCCAGTACTTC.

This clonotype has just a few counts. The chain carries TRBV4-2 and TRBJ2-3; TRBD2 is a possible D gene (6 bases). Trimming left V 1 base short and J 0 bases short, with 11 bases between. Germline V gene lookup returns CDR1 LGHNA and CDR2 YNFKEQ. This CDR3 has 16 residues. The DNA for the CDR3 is TGTGCCAGCAGCCAAGTCGGTGGACTAAGCACAGATACGCAGTATTTT. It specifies CASSQVGGLSTDTQYF.

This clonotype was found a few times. The CDR3 region has the DNA TGTGCCAGCACCTTTAGTGGGGGGGCCTACTACAATGAGCAGTTCTTC. It encodes CASTFSGGAYYNEQFF. The chain has TRBV6-2 or TRBV6-3 and TRBJ2-1, with D possibly TRBD2 on 7 matching bases. Trimming removed 7 bases at V and 3 bases at J, with 19 bases between. The CDR3 length is 16 residues. From germline, CDR1 is MNHEY and CDR2 SVGEGT.

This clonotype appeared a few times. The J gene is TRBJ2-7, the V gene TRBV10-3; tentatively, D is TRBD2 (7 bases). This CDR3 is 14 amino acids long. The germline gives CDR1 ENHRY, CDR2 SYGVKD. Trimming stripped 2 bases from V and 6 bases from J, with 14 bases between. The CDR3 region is CAISELTGGREQYF. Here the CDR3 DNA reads TGTGCCATCAGTGAGCTTACCGGGGGGCGCGAGCAGTACTTC.

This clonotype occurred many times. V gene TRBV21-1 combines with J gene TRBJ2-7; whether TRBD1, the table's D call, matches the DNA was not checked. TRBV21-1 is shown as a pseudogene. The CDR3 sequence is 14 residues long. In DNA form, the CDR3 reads TGTGCCAGCAGCATGAGGACAGGGGGCTACGAGCAGTACTTC. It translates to CASSMRTGGYEQYF.